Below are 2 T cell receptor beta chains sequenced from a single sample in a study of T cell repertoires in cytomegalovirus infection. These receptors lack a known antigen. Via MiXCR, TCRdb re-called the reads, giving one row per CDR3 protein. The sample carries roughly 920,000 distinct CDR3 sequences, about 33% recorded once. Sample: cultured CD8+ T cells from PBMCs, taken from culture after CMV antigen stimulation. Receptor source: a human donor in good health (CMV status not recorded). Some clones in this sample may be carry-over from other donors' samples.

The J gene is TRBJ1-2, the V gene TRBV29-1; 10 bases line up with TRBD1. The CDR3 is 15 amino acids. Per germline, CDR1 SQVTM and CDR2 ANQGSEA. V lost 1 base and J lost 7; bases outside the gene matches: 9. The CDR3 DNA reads TGCAGCGTTGAAGGATCCGGGACAGGGGAAACTGGCTACACCTTC. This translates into CSVEGSGTGETGYTF. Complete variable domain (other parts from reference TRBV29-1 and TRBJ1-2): SAVISQKPSRDICQRGTSLTIQCQVDSQVTMMFWYRQQPGQSLTLIATANQGSEATYESGFVIDKFPISRPNLTFSTLTVSNMSPEDSSIYLCSVEGSGTGETGYTFGSGTRLTVV.

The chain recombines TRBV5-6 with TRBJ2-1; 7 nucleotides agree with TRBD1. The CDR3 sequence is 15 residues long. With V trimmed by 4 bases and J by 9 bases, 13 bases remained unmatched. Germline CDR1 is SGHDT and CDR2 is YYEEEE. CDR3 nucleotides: TGTGCCAGCAGCCCGGGACAGCCAAGGTTGGGTGAGCAGTTCTTC. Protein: CASSPGQPRLGEQFF.